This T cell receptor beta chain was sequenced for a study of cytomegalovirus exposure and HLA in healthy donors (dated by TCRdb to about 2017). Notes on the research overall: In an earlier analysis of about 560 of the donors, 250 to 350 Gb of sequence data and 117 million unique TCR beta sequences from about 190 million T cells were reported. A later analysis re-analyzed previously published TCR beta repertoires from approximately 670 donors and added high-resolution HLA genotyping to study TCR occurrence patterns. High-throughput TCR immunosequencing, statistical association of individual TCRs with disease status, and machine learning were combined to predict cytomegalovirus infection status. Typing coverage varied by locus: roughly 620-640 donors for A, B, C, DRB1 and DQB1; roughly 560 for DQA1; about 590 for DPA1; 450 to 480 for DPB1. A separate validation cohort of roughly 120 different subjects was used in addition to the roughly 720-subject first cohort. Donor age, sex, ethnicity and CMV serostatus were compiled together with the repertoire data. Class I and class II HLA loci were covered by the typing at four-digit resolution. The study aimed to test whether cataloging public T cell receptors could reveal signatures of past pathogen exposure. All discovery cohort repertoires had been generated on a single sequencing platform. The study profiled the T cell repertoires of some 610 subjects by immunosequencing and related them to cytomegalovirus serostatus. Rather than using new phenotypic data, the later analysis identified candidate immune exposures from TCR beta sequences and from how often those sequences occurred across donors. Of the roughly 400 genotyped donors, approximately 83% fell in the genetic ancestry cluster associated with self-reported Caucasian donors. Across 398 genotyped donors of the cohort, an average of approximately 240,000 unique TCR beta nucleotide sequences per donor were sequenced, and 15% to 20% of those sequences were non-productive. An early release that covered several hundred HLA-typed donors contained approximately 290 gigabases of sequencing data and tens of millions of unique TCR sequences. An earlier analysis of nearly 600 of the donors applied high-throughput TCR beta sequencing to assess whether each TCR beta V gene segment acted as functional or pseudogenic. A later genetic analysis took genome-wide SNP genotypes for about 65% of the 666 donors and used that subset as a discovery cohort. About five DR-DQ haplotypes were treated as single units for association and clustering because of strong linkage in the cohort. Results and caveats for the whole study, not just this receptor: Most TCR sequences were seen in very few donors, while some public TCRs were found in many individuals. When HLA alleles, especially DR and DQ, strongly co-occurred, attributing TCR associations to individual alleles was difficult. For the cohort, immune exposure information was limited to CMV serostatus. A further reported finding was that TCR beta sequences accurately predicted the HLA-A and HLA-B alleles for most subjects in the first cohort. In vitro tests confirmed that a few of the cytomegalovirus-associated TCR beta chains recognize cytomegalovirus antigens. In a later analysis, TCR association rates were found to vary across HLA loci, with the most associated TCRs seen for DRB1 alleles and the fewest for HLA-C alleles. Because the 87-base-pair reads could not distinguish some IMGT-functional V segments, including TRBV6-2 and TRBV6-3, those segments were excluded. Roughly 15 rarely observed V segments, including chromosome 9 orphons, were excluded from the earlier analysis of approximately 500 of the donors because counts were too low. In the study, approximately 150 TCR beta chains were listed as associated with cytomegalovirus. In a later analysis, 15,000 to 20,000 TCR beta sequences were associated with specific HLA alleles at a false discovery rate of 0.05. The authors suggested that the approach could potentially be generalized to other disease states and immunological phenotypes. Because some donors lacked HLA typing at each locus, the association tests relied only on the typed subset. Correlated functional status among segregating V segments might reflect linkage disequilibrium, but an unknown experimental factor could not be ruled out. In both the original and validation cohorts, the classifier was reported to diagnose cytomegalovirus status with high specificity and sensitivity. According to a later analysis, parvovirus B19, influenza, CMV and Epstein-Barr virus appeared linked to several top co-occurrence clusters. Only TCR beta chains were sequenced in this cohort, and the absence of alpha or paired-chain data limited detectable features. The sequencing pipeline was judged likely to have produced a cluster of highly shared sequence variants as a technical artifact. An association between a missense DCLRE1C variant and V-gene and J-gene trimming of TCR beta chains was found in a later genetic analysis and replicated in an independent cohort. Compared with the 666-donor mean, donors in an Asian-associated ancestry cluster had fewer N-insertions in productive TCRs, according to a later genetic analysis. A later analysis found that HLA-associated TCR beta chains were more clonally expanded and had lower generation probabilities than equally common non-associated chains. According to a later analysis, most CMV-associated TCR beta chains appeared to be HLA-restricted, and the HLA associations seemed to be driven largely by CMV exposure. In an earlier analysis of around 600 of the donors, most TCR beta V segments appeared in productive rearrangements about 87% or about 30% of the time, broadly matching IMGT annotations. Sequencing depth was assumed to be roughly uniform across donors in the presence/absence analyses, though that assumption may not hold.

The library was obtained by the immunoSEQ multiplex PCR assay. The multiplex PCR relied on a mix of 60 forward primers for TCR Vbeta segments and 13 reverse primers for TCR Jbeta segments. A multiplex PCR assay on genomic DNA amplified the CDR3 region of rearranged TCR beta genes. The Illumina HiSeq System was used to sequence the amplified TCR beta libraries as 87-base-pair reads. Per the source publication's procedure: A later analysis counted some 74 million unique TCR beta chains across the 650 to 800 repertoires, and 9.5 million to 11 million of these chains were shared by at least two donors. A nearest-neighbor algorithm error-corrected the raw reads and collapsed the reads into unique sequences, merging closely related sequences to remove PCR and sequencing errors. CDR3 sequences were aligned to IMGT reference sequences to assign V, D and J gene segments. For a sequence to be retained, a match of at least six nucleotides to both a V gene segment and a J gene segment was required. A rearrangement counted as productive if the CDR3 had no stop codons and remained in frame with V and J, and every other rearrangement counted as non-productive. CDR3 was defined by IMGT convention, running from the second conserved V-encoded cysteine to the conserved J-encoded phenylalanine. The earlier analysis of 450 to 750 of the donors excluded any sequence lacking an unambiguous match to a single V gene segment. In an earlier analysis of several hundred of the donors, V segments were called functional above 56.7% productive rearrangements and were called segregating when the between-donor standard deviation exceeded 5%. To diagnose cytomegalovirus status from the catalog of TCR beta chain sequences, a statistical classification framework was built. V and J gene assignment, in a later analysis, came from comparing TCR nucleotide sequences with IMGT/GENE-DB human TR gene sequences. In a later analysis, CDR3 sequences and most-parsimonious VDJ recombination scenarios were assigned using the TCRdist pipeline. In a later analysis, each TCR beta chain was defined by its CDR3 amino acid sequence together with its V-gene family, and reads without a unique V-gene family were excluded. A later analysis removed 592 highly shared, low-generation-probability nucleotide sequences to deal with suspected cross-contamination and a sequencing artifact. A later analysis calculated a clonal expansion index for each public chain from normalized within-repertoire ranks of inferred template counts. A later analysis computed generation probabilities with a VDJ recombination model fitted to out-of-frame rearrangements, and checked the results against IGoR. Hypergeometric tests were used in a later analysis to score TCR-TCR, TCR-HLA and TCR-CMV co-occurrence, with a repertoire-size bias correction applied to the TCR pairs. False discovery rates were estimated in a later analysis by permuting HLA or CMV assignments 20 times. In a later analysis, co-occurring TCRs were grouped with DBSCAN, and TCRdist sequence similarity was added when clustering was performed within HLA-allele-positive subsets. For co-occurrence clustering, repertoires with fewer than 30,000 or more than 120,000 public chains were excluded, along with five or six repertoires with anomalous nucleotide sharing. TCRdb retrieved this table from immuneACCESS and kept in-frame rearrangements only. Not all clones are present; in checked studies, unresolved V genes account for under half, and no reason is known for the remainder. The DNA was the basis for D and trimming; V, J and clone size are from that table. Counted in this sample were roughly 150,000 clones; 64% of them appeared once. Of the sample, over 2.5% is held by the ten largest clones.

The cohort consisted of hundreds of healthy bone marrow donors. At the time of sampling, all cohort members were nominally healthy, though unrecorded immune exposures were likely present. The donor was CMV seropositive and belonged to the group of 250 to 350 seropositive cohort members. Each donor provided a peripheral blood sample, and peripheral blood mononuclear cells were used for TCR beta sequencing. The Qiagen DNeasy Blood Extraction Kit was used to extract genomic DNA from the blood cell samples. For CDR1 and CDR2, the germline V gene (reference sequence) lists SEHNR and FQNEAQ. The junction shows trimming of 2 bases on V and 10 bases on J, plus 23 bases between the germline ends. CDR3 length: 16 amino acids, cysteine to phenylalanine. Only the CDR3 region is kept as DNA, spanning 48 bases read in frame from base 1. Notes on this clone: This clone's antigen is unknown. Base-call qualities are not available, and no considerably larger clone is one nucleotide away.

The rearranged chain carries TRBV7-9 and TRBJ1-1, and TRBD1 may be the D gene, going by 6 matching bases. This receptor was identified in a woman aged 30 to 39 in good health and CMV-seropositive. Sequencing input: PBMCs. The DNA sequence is TGTGCCAGCAGCTTATTTCCGGGACAAGGACGCCGGGGAGCTTTCTTT. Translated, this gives CASSLFPGQGRRGAFF.